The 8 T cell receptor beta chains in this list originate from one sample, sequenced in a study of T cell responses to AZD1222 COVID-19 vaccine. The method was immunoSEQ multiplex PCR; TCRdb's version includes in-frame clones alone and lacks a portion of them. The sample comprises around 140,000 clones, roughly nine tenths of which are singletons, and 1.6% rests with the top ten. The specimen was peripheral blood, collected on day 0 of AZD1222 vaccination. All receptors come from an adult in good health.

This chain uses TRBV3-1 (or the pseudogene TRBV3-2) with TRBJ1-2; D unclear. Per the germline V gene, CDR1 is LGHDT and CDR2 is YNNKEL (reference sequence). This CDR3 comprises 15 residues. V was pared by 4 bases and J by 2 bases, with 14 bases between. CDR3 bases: TGTGCCAGCAGCCCGAACTCCCCTGGGAACTATGGCTACACCTTC. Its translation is CASSPNSPGNYGYTF.

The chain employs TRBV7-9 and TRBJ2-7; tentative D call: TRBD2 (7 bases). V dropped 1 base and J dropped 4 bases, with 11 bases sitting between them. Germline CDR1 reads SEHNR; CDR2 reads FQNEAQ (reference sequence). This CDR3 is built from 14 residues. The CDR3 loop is CASSLDREGYEQYF. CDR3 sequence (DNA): TGTGCCAGCAGCTTAGACAGGGAGGGGTACGAGCAGTACTTC.

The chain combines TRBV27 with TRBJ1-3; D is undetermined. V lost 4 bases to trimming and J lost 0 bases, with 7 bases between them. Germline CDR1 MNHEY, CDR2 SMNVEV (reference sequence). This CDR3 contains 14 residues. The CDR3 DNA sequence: TGTGCCAGCAGTTCTCAGAGCTCTGGAAACACCATATATTTT. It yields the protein CASSSQSSGNTIYF.

Written as DNA, the CDR3 is TGTGCCAGCAGCAGACCCCGGGCAGGGTCACCCCTCCACTTT. Translated: CASSRPRAGSPLHF. The V gene is TRBV21-1, the J gene TRBJ1-6; the D segment call TRBD1 is taken from the table without a DNA check. TRBV21-1 is a recognized pseudogene. The CDR3 covers 14 residues.

The DNA for the CDR3 is TGTGCCAGTGGGGAGGGGGCGAGCGGGGAGACCCAGTACTTC. Protein product: CASGEGASGETQYF. This chain connects TRBV6-5 to TRBJ2-5; either TRBD1 or TRBD2 may fit D (7 bases each). Germline values: CDR1 MNHEY, CDR2 SVGAGI. This CDR3 spans 14 amino acids. Trimming took off 9 bases at V and 5 bases at J, with 19 bases between the two ends.

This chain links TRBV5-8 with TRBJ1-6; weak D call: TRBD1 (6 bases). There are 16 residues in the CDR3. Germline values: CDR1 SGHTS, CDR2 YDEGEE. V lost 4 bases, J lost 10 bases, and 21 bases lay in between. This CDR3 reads CASSLEGVRLGSPLHF. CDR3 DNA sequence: TGTGCCAGCAGCCTAGAGGGGGTACGCCTTGGGTCACCCCTCCACTTT.

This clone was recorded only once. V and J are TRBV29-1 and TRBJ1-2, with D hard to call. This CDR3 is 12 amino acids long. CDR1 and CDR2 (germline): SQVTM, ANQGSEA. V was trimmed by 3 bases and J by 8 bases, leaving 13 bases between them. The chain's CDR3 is CSVDVGLKGYTF. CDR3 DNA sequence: TGCAGCGTTGATGTGGGGTTAAAAGGCTACACCTTC.

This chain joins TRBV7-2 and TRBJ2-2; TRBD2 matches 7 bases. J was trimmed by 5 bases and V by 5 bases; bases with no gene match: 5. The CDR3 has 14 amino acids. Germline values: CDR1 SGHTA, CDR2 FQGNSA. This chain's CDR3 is CASSKSGGTGELFF. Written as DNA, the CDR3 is TGTGCCAGCAGCAAGTCCGGGGGGACCGGGGAGCTGTTTTTT. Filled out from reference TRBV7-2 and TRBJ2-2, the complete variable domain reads GAGVSQSPSNKVTEKGKDVELRCDPISGHTALYWYRQSLGQGLEFLIYFQGNSAPDKSGLPSDRFSAERTGGSVSTLTIQRTQQEDSAVYLCASSKSGGTGELFFGEGSRLTVL.